Presented here are 10 T cell receptor beta chains from one specimen sequenced in a study of blood T cell repertoires in COVID-19. Method: immunoSEQ multiplex PCR; TCRdb's copy keeps in-frame clones and lacks some. The sample holds 100,000 to 150,000 clones, 88% seen once. Sequences were obtained from peripheral blood. These TCRs come from a human donor in a cohort sampled during active COVID-19.

CDR3 in amino acids: CASSPPDREGAFF. The CDR3 bases are TGTGCCAGCTCACCACCGGACAGGGAAGGAGCTTTCTTT. The V and J genes are TRBV18 and TRBJ1-1, with 8 bases that match TRBD1. There are 13 residues in the CDR3. V shed 0 bases and J 10 bases; nucleotides not matched to a gene: 4. CDR1 KGHSH and CDR2 LQKENI come from the germline V gene.

This clone came up once. The chain uses TRBV18 and TRBJ2-5; D may be TRBD2 (6 bases). CDR1 and CDR2 from the germline V gene are KGHSH and LQKENI. Trimming stripped 5 bases from V and 5 bases from J, with 15 bases between. This CDR3 region has 14 residues. This chain's CDR3 is CASSTTGGSETQYF. For the CDR3, the DNA is TGTGCCAGCTCAACCACAGGAGGGTCGGAGACCCAGTACTTC. The complete variable domain, with remaining parts taken from reference TRBV18 and TRBJ2-5, reads NAGVMQNPRHLVRRRGQEARLRCSPMKGHSHVYWYRQLPEEGLKFMVYLQKENIIDESGMPKERFSAEFPKEGPSILRIQQVVRGDSAAYFCASSTTGGSETQYFGPGTRLLVL.

The CDR3 loop is CASSLVITVRGRGNEQFF. Here the CDR3 DNA reads TGTGCCAGCAGCTTAGTTATTACTGTCAGGGGGCGAGGGAATGAGCAGTTCTTC. The chain uses TRBV11-2 and TRBJ2-1; 8 bases are shared with TRBD1. This CDR3 is built from 18 residues. Germline values: CDR1 SGHAT, CDR2 FQNNGV. Trimming took 1 base from V and 7 from J; bases not matched to a gene: 15. Full variable domain (rest looked up from reference TRBV11-2 and TRBJ2-1): EAGVAQSPRYKIIEKRQSVAFWCNPISGHATLYWYQQILGQGPKLLIQFQNNGVVDDSQLPKDRFSAERLKGVDSTLKIQPAKLEDSAVYLCASSLVITVRGRGNEQFFGPGTRLTVL.

This clone turned up a few times. This rearrangement joins TRBV6-1 to TRBJ1-1, with a weak D call TRBD1 (5 bases). Germline lookup yields CDR1 MNHNS and CDR2 SASEGT. Trimming shortened V by 3 bases and J by 3 bases, and 8 bases separated the two germline ends. The CDR3 runs 13 residues. CDR3 region: CASSDGHYTEAFF. The CDR3 DNA reads as TGTGCCAGCAGTGATGGACACTACACTGAAGCTTTCTTT.

The CDR3 bases are TGTGCCAGCAGCCAATCATTTGAGGGCGATGGCTACACCTTC. Protein: CASSQSFEGDGYTF. The chain links TRBV3-1 (or the pseudogene TRBV3-2) to TRBJ1-2; D is unclear. The CDR3 has 14 residues. The germline CDR1 and CDR2 sequences are LGHDT and YNNKEL (reference sequence). Trimming removed 2 bases from V and 6 bases from J, with 13 bases in between.

This chain joins TRBV1 and TRBJ2-7; the table assigns TRBD2, which was not confirmed against the DNA. TRBV1 is a pseudogene segment. This CDR3 contains 16 residues. CDR3 sequence: CTSRKGLPSYSYEQYF. DNA for the CDR3: TGCACCAGCAGAAAGGGACTCCCCAGCTACTCCTACGAGCAGTACTTC.

This clone was observed a few times. V usage is TRBV19 and J usage is TRBJ1-2; D remains unclear. V was cut by 5 bases and J by 7 bases, with 14 bases left in between. Germline V gives CDR1 LNHDA, CDR2 SQIVND (reference sequence). CDR3 length equals 13 residues. The CDR3 bases are TGTGCCAGTAGTCCCGGGGAGCTTAGTGGCTACACCTTC. Translated, it gives CASSPGELSGYTF.

V and J are TRBV6-5 and TRBJ1-1, with 10 positions matching TRBD1. CDR3 size: 14 residues. V lost 10 bases, J lost 0 bases, and 5 bases stayed unmatched. The germline CDR1 and CDR2 sequences are MNHEY and SVGAGI. DNA of the CDR3: TGTGCCACCCAGACAGGGGGCATGAACACTGAAGCTTTCTTT. As protein: CATQTGGMNTEAFF.

The chain recombines TRBV27 with TRBJ2-7; 8 nucleotides align to TRBD2. The CDR3 contains 18 residues. V lost 6 bases, J lost 3 bases, and 19 bases stayed unmatched. Germline V lookup: CDR1 MNHEY, CDR2 SMNVEV (reference sequence). The CDR3 nucleotides read TGTGCCAGCAGCGATAAGGCGGCCGGGACTAGGGATAACTACGAGCAGTACTTC. Translated, it gives CASSDKAAGTRDNYEQYF.

The gene calls are TRBV15 and TRBJ2-7, with 7 bases matching TRBD2. V gave up 5 bases and J gave up 3 bases; unmatched junction bases: 16. CDR1 and CDR2 from the germline V gene are LNHNV and YYDKDF (reference sequence). This CDR3 spans 17 amino acids. The CDR3 nucleotides read TGTGCCACCAGCTCCAGCTCTTACCTAGCGGTGTTCTACGAGCAGTACTTC. Protein sequence: CATSSSSYLAVFYEQYF. The whole variable domain, remainder taken from reference TRBV15 and TRBJ2-7, is DAMVIQNPRYQVTQFGKPVTLSCSQTLNHNVMYWYQQKSSQAPKLLFHYYDKDFNNEADTPDNFQSRRPNTSFCFLDIRSPGLGDTAMYLCATSSSSYLAVFYEQYFGPGTRLTVT.